A selection of T cell receptor beta chains follows, all from one sample in a study of cytomegalovirus exposure and HLA in healthy donors. Profiling relied on immunoSEQ multiplex PCR, and the TCRdb table lists in-frame clones only, not all of them. Of about 170,000 clones listed, roughly two thirds are singletons. The sample was PBMCs. These receptor sequences come from a woman younger than 35 in good health and CMV-seropositive. The CDR3 runs from the conserved cysteine through the conserved F or W. The order of the fields is V gene, clone size, D gene, J gene, CDR3 protein, CDR3 DNA. A D gene is named only where the DNA matches it firmly. The size field is filled for only some rows; it gives once, few, many or a size class.

V gene: TRBV6-1
clone size: .
D gene: .
J gene: TRBJ2-2
CDR3 protein: CASSVVGSTGELFF
CDR3 DNA: TGTGCCAGCAGTGTTGTCGGTTCCACCGGGGAGCTGTTTTTT

V gene: TRBV30
clone size: .
D gene: .
J gene: TRBJ1-3
CDR3 protein: CAWSVKAGSGNTIYF
CDR3 DNA: TGTGCCTGGAGTGTAAAGGCAGGCTCTGGAAACACCATATATTTT

V gene: TRBV13
clone size: .
D gene: .
J gene: TRBJ2-3
CDR3 protein: CASSLAERAPTDTQYF
CDR3 DNA: TGTGCCAGCAGCTTAGCGGAGCGGGCGCCCACAGATACGCAGTATTTT

V gene: TRBV9
clone size: once
D gene: .
J gene: TRBJ2-3
CDR3 protein: CASSQGIQDTQYF
CDR3 DNA: TGTGCCAGCAGCCAGGGGATACAGGATACGCAGTATTTT

V gene: TRBV11-2
clone size: .
D gene: .
J gene: TRBJ2-7
CDR3 protein: CASSLVSGSYEQYF
CDR3 DNA: TGTGCCAGCAGCTTAGTTAGCGGCTCCTACGAGCAGTACTTC

V gene: TRBV7-3
clone size: few
D gene: .
J gene: TRBJ1-5
CDR3 protein: CASSDYVNQPQHF
CDR3 DNA: TGTGCCAGCAGCGACTATGTCAATCAGCCCCAGCATTTT

V gene: TRBV7-7
clone size: .
D gene: TRBD1
J gene: TRBJ2-7
CDR3 protein: CASSYPWGQGPSEQYF
CDR3 DNA: TGTGCTAGCAGCTATCCGTGGGGACAGGGCCCCTCCGAGCAGTACTTC

V gene: TRBV7-2
clone size: once
D gene: TRBD1
J gene: TRBJ1-2
CDR3 protein: CASSFPGQKTGGYTF
CDR3 DNA: TGTGCCAGCAGCTTTCCGGGACAGAAGACGGGTGGCTACACCTTC

V gene: TRBV7-2
clone size: .
D gene: .
J gene: TRBJ1-2
CDR3 protein: CASNPVGGYTF
CDR3 DNA: TGTGCCAGCAACCCAGTCGGGGGCTACACCTTC

V gene: TRBV5-1
clone size: .
D gene: TRBD1
J gene: TRBJ1-2
CDR3 protein: CASSGRTGGDYGYTF
CDR3 DNA: TGCGCCAGCAGCGGACGGACAGGGGGGGACTATGGCTACACCTTC

V gene: TRBV6-1
clone size: .
D gene: .
J gene: TRBJ2-6
CDR3 protein: CASSEIPGLLSGANVLTF
CDR3 DNA: TGTGCCAGCAGTGAAATCCCGGGACTGCTCTCTGGGGCCAACGTCCTGACTTTC

V gene: TRBV9
clone size: few
D gene: TRBD2
J gene: TRBJ2-1
CDR3 protein: CASSTRTSGDFDEQFF
CDR3 DNA: TGTGCCAGCAGCACCCGGACTAGCGGGGATTTTGATGAGCAGTTCTTC

V gene: TRBV12-5
clone size: .
D gene: TRBD2
J gene: TRBJ2-7
CDR3 protein: CASGLPPTSGVMYEQYF
CDR3 DNA: TGTGCTAGTGGTTTGCCACCGACTAGCGGGGTCATGTACGAGCAGTACTTC

V gene: TRBV4-1
clone size: .
D gene: TRBD1
J gene: TRBJ2-6
CDR3 protein: CASSQRTGGFSGANVLTF
CDR3 DNA: TGCGCCAGCAGCCAGCGGACAGGGGGTTTTTCTGGGGCCAACGTCCTGACTTTC

V gene: TRBV4-1
clone size: .
D gene: .
J gene: TRBJ2-7
CDR3 protein: CASSQDNGRGREGPYEQYF
CDR3 DNA: TGCGCCAGCAGCCAAGATAATGGCAGGGGTAGAGAGGGGCCTTACGAGCAGTACTTC

V gene: TRBV5-1
clone size: .
D gene: .
J gene: TRBJ2-5
CDR3 protein: CASSPGSGEPGETQYF
CDR3 DNA: TGCGCCAGCAGCCCGGGGTCCGGGGAACCGGGAGAGACCCAGTACTTC

V gene: TRBV6-6
clone size: .
D gene: .
J gene: TRBJ2-1
CDR3 protein: CASMVAGGATAFF
CDR3 DNA: .

V gene: TRBV18
clone size: .
D gene: TRBD2
J gene: TRBJ2-2
CDR3 protein: CASSPTSGGTNTGELFF
CDR3 DNA: TGTGCCAGCTCACCGACTAGCGGGGGGACGAACACCGGGGAGCTGTTTTTT

V gene: TRBV4-2
clone size: .
D gene: .
J gene: TRBJ2-6
CDR3 protein: CASSQDSSGANVLTF
CDR3 DNA: TGTGCCAGCAGCCAAGACAGCTCTGGGGCCAACGTCCTGACTTTC

V gene: TRBV11-2
clone size: few
D gene: TRBD1
J gene: TRBJ1-3
CDR3 protein: CASSPPLDRRVQAGNTIYF
CDR3 DNA: TGTGCCAGCAGCCCCCCCCTGGACAGGAGGGTTCAGGCTGGAAACACCATATATTTT

V gene: TRBV4-3
clone size: .
D gene: .
J gene: TRBJ2-1
CDR3 protein: CASSQGLHRERGEQFF
CDR3 DNA: TGCGCCAGCAGCCAAGGGCTCCACAGGGAGAGGGGTGAGCAGTTCTTC

V gene: TRBV19
clone size: .
D gene: .
J gene: TRBJ2-5
CDR3 protein: CASSSRSGETQYF
CDR3 DNA: TGTGCCAGTAGCTCACGTTCGGGAGAGACCCAGTACTTC

V gene: TRBV4-1
clone size: .
D gene: .
J gene: TRBJ2-7
CDR3 protein: CASSQDPAGLVEQYF
CDR3 DNA: TGCGCCAGCAGCCAAGATCCCGCAGGGTTGGTCGAGCAGTACTTC

V gene: TRBV19
clone size: .
D gene: TRBD1
J gene: TRBJ1-6
CDR3 protein: CASSSGRGQGSSPLHF
CDR3 DNA: TGTGCCAGTAGTTCGGGTAGGGGACAGGGTTCTTCACCCCTCCACTTT

V gene: TRBV10-3
clone size: few
D gene: .
J gene: TRBJ1-1
CDR3 protein: CAINTQGNTEAFF
CDR3 DNA: TGTGCCATCAACACACAGGGGAACACTGAAGCTTTCTTT

V gene: TRBV11-2
clone size: .
D gene: TRBD2
J gene: TRBJ2-7
CDR3 protein: CASSPVGGRTDTYEQYF
CDR3 DNA: TGTGCCAGCAGCCCAGTGGGAGGGCGGACGGATACCTACGAGCAGTACTTC

V gene: TRBV7-8
clone size: few
D gene: .
J gene: TRBJ1-4
CDR3 protein: CASSQMAPTGRSIEKLFF
CDR3 DNA: TGTGCCAGCAGCCAGATGGCCCCCACAGGGCGATCGATTGAAAAACTGTTTTTT

V gene: TRBV7-2
clone size: .
D gene: .
J gene: TRBJ1-5
CDR3 protein: CASSLGGGGFYQPQHF
CDR3 DNA: TGTGCCAGCAGCTTAGGAGGCGGGGGCTTCTATCAGCCCCAGCATTTT

V gene: TRBV11-2
clone size: few
D gene: TRBD1
J gene: TRBJ1-1
CDR3 protein: CASSPDRGSEAFF
CDR3 DNA: TGTGCCAGCAGCCCGGACAGGGGTAGTGAAGCTTTCTTT

V gene: TRBV11-2
clone size: .
D gene: .
J gene: TRBJ2-7
CDR3 protein: CASSLDRVLGSYEQYF
CDR3 DNA: TGTGCCAGCAGCTTAGATCGTGTACTAGGGTCCTACGAGCAGTACTTC

V gene: TRBV7-9
clone size: .
D gene: .
J gene: TRBJ2-1
CDR3 protein: CASSWQRSYNEQFF
CDR3 DNA: TGTGCCAGCAGCTGGCAACGCTCCTACAATGAGCAGTTCTTC

V gene: TRBV4-1
clone size: .
D gene: TRBD2
J gene: TRBJ2-1
CDR3 protein: CASSQEWGLAGINEQFF
CDR3 DNA: TGCGCCAGCAGCCAAGAATGGGGGCTAGCGGGGATAAATGAGCAGTTCTTC

V gene: TRBV27
clone size: once
D gene: .
J gene: TRBJ2-5
CDR3 protein: CASSSLPQETQYF
CDR3 DNA: TGTGCCAGCAGTTCACTACCCCAAGAGACCCAGTACTTC

V gene: TRBV19
clone size: .
D gene: .
J gene: TRBJ1-6
CDR3 protein: CASSIEGGNSPLHF
CDR3 DNA: TGTGCCAGTAGTATCGAAGGGGGTAATTCACCCCTCCACTTT

V gene: TRBV6-5
clone size: .
D gene: .
J gene: TRBJ1-2
CDR3 protein: CASSYNRQTLSGYTF
CDR3 DNA: TGTGCCAGCAGTTACAATCGACAAACCCTCAGTGGCTACACCTTC

V gene: TRBV6-1
clone size: few
D gene: .
J gene: TRBJ2-7
CDR3 protein: CASSDGLGGRYEQYF
CDR3 DNA: TGTGCCAGCAGTGACGGGCTAGGGGGTCGCTACGAGCAGTACTTC

V gene: TRBV7-2
clone size: .
D gene: .
J gene: TRBJ2-3
CDR3 protein: CASSFFGGPLDTQYF
CDR3 DNA: TGTGCCAGCAGCTTTTTCGGGGGGCCCCTAGATACGCAGTATTTT

V gene: TRBV7-2
clone size: .
D gene: .
J gene: TRBJ1-5
CDR3 protein: CASSMGRGGSPQHF
CDR3 DNA: TGTGCCAGCAGCATGGGGCGGGGAGGGTCCCCCCAGCATTTT

V gene: TRBV6-5
clone size: .
D gene: .
J gene: TRBJ2-7
CDR3 protein: CATGKSRGSYEQYF
CDR3 DNA: TGTGCCACCGGAAAAAGTAGGGGGTCCTACGAGCAGTACTTC

V gene: TRBV27
clone size: few
D gene: .
J gene: TRBJ1-1
CDR3 protein: CASSFGAGDAEAFF
CDR3 DNA: TGTGCCAGCAGTTTCGGGGCGGGAGATGCTGAAGCTTTCTTT